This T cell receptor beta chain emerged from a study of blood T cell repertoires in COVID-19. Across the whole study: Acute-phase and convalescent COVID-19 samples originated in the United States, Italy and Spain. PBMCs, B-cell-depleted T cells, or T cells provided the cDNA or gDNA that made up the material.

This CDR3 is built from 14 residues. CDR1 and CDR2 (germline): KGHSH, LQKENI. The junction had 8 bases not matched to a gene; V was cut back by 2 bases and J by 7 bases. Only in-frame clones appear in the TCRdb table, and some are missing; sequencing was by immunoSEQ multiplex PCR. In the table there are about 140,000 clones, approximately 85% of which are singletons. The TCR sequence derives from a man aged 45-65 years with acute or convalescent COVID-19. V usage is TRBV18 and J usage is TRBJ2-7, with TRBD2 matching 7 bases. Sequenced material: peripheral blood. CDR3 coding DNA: TGTGCCAGCTCACCAGTCGGGGGGTCTAAGGAGCAGTACTTC. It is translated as CASSPVGGSKEQYF.